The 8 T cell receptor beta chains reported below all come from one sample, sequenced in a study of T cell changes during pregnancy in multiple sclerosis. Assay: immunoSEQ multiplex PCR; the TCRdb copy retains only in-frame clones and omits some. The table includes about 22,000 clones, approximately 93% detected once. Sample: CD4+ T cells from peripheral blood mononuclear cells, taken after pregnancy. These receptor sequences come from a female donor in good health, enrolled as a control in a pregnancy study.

The DNA for the CDR3 is TGTGCCAGCAGTGTAGGTCTAGCAGCCGGGGAGCTGTTTTTT. Translation: CASSVGLAAGELFF. The chain has TRBV2 and TRBJ2-2; possibly TRBD2 for D (5 bases). Germline V lookup: CDR1 SNHLY, CDR2 FYNNEI. The V and J ends lost 4 bases and 6 bases respectively, with 12 bases between them. This CDR3 comprises 14 residues.

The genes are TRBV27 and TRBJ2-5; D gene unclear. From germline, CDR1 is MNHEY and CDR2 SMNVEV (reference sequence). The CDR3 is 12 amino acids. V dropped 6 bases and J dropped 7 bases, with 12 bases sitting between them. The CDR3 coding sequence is TGTGCCAGCAGCCGTGGGCTCGGGACCCAGTACTTC. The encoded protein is CASSRGLGTQYF.

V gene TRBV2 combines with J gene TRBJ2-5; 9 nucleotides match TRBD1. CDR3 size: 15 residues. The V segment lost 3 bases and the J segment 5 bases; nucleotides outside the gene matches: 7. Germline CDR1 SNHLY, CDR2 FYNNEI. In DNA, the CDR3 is TGTGCCAGCAGTGAGGGACAGGGAGGGTATGAGACCCAGTACTTC. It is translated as CASSEGQGGYETQYF.

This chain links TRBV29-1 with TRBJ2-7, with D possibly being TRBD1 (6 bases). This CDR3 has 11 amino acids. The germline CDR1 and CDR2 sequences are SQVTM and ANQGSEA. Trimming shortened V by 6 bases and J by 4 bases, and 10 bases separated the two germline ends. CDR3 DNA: TGCAGCGTACAGGGCCCATACGAGCAGTACTTC. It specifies CSVQGPYEQYF.

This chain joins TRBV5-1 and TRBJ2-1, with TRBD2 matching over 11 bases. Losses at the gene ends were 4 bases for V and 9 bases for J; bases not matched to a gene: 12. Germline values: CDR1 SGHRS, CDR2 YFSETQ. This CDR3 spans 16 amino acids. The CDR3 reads CASSELAGGPSGEQFF. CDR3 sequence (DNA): TGCGCCAGCAGCGAGTTAGCGGGAGGGCCTTCAGGTGAGCAGTTCTTC.

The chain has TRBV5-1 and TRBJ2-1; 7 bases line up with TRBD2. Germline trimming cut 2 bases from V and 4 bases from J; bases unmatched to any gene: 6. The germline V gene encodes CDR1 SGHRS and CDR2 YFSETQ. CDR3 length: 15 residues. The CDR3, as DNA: TGCGCCAGCAGCTTTACGACGGGAGGATACAATGAGCAGTTCTTC. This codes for CASSFTTGGYNEQFF.

CDR3 nucleotide sequence: TGTGCCAGCAGCCAAGCGGGGGACTGGTACAATGAGCAGTTCTTC. Amino acid sequence: CASSQAGDWYNEQFF. The rearrangement joins TRBV14 to TRBJ2-1, with D perhaps matching TRBD2 (6 bases). This CDR3 has 15 residues. The V end lost 1 base, the J end lost 4 bases, and 11 bases lay between the germline ends. From germline, CDR1 is SGHDN and CDR2 FVKESK.

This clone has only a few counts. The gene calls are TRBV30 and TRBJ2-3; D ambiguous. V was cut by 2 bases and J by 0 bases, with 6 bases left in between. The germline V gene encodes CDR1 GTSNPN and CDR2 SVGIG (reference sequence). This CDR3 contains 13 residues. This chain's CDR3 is CAWSLSSTDTQYF. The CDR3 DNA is TGTGCCTGGAGTTTGAGTAGCACAGATACGCAGTATTTT.